This T cell receptor (beta chain) is from a study of graft-versus-host responses after intestinal transplantation (dated by TCRdb to the early 2020s). Regarding the complete study: The transplants that recipients received were multivisceral, liver-intestinal, or isolated intestinal. Every recipient was given anti-thymocyte globulin induction, followed by roughly 3 years of maintenance tacrolimus and steroids. Bulk TCR-beta CDR3 sequencing was used to track graft-versus-host and host-versus-graft alloreactive T cell clones in the graft, circulation and bone marrow after intestinal transplantation. Alloreactive clones were identified by sequencing pre-transplant mixed lymphocyte reaction products and comparing them with unstimulated pre-transplant donor and recipient T cells. The cohort enrolled about two dozen intestinal transplant recipients, one of whom was a retransplant, and a few patients without pretransplant specimens were excluded. Donor T cell macrochimerism was defined as a peak of at least 4% donor T cells among recipient peripheral blood mononuclear cells. Rather than going through the commercial service, samples from a few later patients were sequenced in-house on an Illumina MiSeq and processed with MiXCR.

In the first month after transplant, blood samples were collected up to 4 times, and after that at least monthly when available. Reading the germline V gene gives CDR1 ENHRY and CDR2 SYGVKD. V is clipped by 9 bases and J by 4 bases, and the sequence between their germline boundaries is 15 bases long. Measured from the cysteine to the phenylalanine, the CDR3 is 13 residues long. Only the CDR3 DNA is retained, 39 bases long and in frame from the first base. Library prep was done by the immunoSEQ multiplex PCR assay. Adaptive Biotechnologies carried out high-throughput TCR-beta CDR3 sequencing of genomic DNA for most patients. The authors' analysis ran thus. Adaptive's ImmunoSEQ software was the source of the TCR sequencing data for 15 to 20 patients, while three other patients were processed with MiXCR and VDJtools. Because the origin of CDR3 nucleotide sequences shared between donor and recipient could not be assigned, those sequences were removed. Alloreactive clones required at least 2-fold expansion over unstimulated cells and minimum CFSE-low frequency of 0.002% (template counts) or 0.001% (read counts). Clones detected in sequenced pre-transplant spleen, lymph node, or MLR CFSE-low populations of the donor or recipient were defined as mappable. The cumulative frequency of alloreactive clones was calculated as a percentage of all sequences, weighted by copy number. TCRdb obtained this table from immuneACCESS and retained in-frame rearrangements with V and J assigned. These tables miss some clones; where compared with another copy, unresolved V genes account for less than half of the shortfall, and the remainder is unexplained. D and trimming were read from the DNA, whereas the V and J calls and clone size are those reported in that table. The sample includes 40,000 or so clones, with 85% to 95% observed a single time. Of the sample, about 3.5% is held by the ten largest clones.

Beyond this particular receptor, the publication reports: The relatively low number and heterogeneity of intestinal transplant patients limited the conclusions. GvH clones were detected in recipient bone marrow, and some of these GvH clones were observed earlier in ileal mucosa or blood, consistent with an intestinal mucosal origin. Peak levels of circulating GvH clones were associated with declines in HvG clones early after transplant. High GvH to HvG T cell clonal ratios were observed in the allografts of patients with donor T cell macrochimerism.

To note about this clone: The target of this receptor is not known. The record has no base qualities; no much larger clone is one base away.

The sequence links TRBV10-3 to TRBJ2-5; the D call could be TRBD1 or TRBD2, with each sharing 5 bases. Sample: PBMCs, taken 700 to 850 days after intestinal transplantation. This clonotype originated in a human patient who received an intestinal transplant, so some T cells may come from the graft donor. The CDR3 region: CAISGASRETQYF. The nucleotide sequence reads as follows: TGTGCCATTTCCGGGGCATCAAGAGAGACCCAGTACTTC.